The clone carrying this T cell receptor beta chain has a handful of counts. Its antigen is undetermined. These data come from a study of response to subunit inactivated influenza vaccine. Whole-study results and caveats: Few additional T cells are recruited per seasonal influenza vaccination, authors suggested.

From the RT-PCR reads, TCRdb called clonotypes with MiXCR, one entry per CDR3 protein. The data show about 520,000 distinct CDR3 sequences, under 8.5% seen once. The length of the CDR3 is 13 residues. V shed 6 bases, J shed 6 bases, and the junction held 3 bases outside the gene matches. The gene calls are TRBV12-3 or TRBV12-4 and TRBJ2-2; TRBD1 matches 8 bases. This specimen was PBMCs from blood, taken less than 30 months after vaccination. This clonotype was sampled from a man aged 50 to 75 who received an inactivated influenza vaccine. CDR3 protein: CASREQGAGELFF. The CDR3 region has the DNA TGTGCCAGCAGGGAACAGGGGGCCGGGGAGCTGTTTTTT.